Below are 23 T cell receptor beta chains sequenced from a single sample in a study of RUNX1 and TCR beta rearrangement in T-cell leukemia. Next generation amplicon sequencing characterized TCR beta DJ and VDJ rearrangements. TCRdb itself ran the PCR reads through MiXCR, one entry per CDR3 protein. Found here are some 640 distinct CDR3 sequences, roughly a fifth of them singletons; the top ten hold roughly 29%. The sample taken for sequencing was blood. These receptors all stem from a male donor with T-cell acute lymphoblastic leukemia.

This clonotype ranks as large (0.1 to 1%). The V gene is TRBV20-1, the J gene TRBJ2-7; D might be TRBD1 or TRBD2, each matching 5 bases. Deletions cut 5 bases from V and 2 bases from J, with 13 bases between. From germline, CDR1 is DFQATT and CDR2 SNEGSKA (reference sequence). The CDR3 has 13 amino acids. This CDR3 reads CSAGDPKAYEQYF. The CDR3 DNA sequence: TGCAGTGCTGGGGACCCCAAAGCCTACGAGCAGTACTTC.

This clonotype counts as hyperexpanded (1% or more). J is TRBJ1-1 and V is TRBV20-1; D not resolved. V lost 7 bases to trimming and J lost 1 base, with 7 bases between them. Germline V gene data show CDR1 as DFQATT and CDR2 as SNEGSKA (reference sequence). The CDR3 sequence is 11 residues long. CDR3 residues: CSVRGNTEAFF. The CDR3 bases are TGCAGTGTCCGGGGGAACACTGAAGCTTTCTTT.

This clonotype is medium-sized by share. The chain combines TRBV27 with TRBJ1-5, with D possibly TRBD1 on 5 matching bases. V gave up 4 bases and J gave up 1 base, with 14 bases separating them. Germline V gives CDR1 MNHEY, CDR2 SMNVEV (reference sequence). This CDR3 has 16 amino acids. CDR3 sequence: CASSSTLTVSNQPQHF. In DNA, the CDR3 is TGTGCCAGCAGTTCCACATTGACAGTAAGCAATCAGCCCCAGCATTTT.

This clonotype is judged medium-sized. V usage is TRBV3-1 and J usage is TRBJ2-6, with 10 bases lining up with TRBD2. CDR3 size: 18 residues. Germline V gene lookup returns CDR1 LGHDT and CDR2 YNNKEL (reference sequence). Germline trimming cut 0 bases from V and 0 bases from J; bases unmatched to any gene: 2. CDR3 amino acids: CASSQELAGISGANVLTF. DNA for the CDR3: TGTGCCAGCAGCCAAGAACTAGCGGGGATCTCTGGGGCCAACGTCCTGACTTTC.

This clonotype was counted a single time. This chain links TRBV20-1 with TRBJ2-1; D perhaps matches TRBD2 (6 bases). V was clipped by 5 bases and J by 5 bases, with 22 bases between them. CDR3 length: 16 residues. Germline V gene lookup returns CDR1 DFQATT and CDR2 SNEGSKA (reference sequence). This CDR3 is CSARVPGTRGHNEQFF. In nucleotides, the CDR3 is TGCAGTGCTCGAGTCCCCGGGACTCGCGGACACAATGAGCAGTTCTTC.

The table lists this clonotype with a few counts. V is TRBV5-1 and J is TRBJ1-1, with TRBD1 matching over 8 bases. The V and J ends lost 0 bases and 3 bases, in that order; junction bases with no gene match: 1. CDR3 length: 14 residues. Germline V gives CDR1 SGHRS, CDR2 YFSETQ. In DNA, the CDR3 is TGCGCCAGCAGCTTGGGACAGGGGTACACTGAAGCTTTCTTT. As protein: CASSLGQGYTEAFF.

With respect to this clonotype: Possible read error: a much larger clone is one base away. This chain connects TRBV12-5 to TRBJ2-7; TRBD1 agrees at 8 bases. Germline V CDR1 and CDR2: LGHNT, FRNRAP. Germline trimming cut 3 bases from V and 5 bases from J; bases unmatched to any gene: 9. This CDR3 has 15 amino acids. The CDR3 DNA reads TGTGCTAGTGGTTTTCCCGGGACAGGCGGGGACGAGCAGTACTTC. Encoded protein: CASGFPGTGGDEQYF.

Notes on this clonotype: A much larger clone is a single base away; this may be a read error. Here the CDR3 DNA reads TGTGCCAGCAGTTGGGTAGCGGGGGGATCCTACGGGCAGTACTTC. Its translation: CASSWVAGGSYGQYF. This chain links TRBV28 with TRBJ2-7, with 10 bases fitting TRBD2. CDR3 length: 15 amino acids. Germline assignment: CDR1 MDHEN and CDR2 SYDVKM.

This clonotype is categorized as large (0.1 to 1%). The chain links TRBV7-9 to TRBJ1-2, with D possibly matching TRBD1 (5 bases). Germline CDR1 SEHNR, CDR2 FQNEAQ (reference sequence). This CDR3 region has 14 residues. With 5 bases removed from V and 8 bases from J, the gap between germline ends came to 18 bases. The CDR3 loop reads CASSDSLLGVGYTF. CDR3 nucleotide sequence: TGTGCCAGCAGCGATAGCCTTCTGGGGGTCGGCTACACCTTC.

The rearrangement uses TRBV7-2 and TRBJ2-1; the match to TRBD2 covers 7 bases. Germline V gene sequence: CDR1 SGHTA, CDR2 FQGNSA. The CDR3 sequence is 15 residues long. The V and J ends lost 5 bases and 5 bases, in that order; junction bases with no gene match: 9. CDR3 in DNA: TGTGCCAGCAGCCCCCCCTGGACTAGAGACAATGAGCAGTTCTTC. Amino acids: CASSPPWTRDNEQFF.

This clonotype is classed as large. This sequence joins TRBV20-1 and TRBJ2-7; 7 bases align to TRBD2. Losses at the gene ends were 6 bases for V and 6 bases for J; bases not matched to a gene: 20. The CDR3 is made up of 16 amino acids. The germline V gene encodes CDR1 DFQATT and CDR2 SNEGSKA (reference sequence). Written as DNA, the CDR3 is TGCAGTGCCACCCCCCAAGGGCTAGCGGTGTCTAGCGAGCAGTACTTC. As protein: CSATPQGLAVSSEQYF.

By proportion, this clonotype is medium-sized. The rearrangement uses TRBV28 and TRBJ1-1; perhaps TRBD1 as D (5 bases). Per germline, CDR1 MDHEN and CDR2 SYDVKM. Trimming cost V 7 bases and J 1 base, with 13 bases left between them. The CDR3 is 14 amino acids. CDR3 in amino acids: CASIKTDANTEAFF. The CDR3 nucleotides read TGTGCCAGCATTAAGACAGATGCGAACACTGAAGCTTTCTTT.

By share, this clonotype counts as medium-sized. CDR3 amino acids: CASSPVKGDGDQPQHF. The CDR3 DNA sequence: TGTGCCAGCAGCCCAGTTAAAGGGGACGGGGATCAGCCCCAGCATTTT. The chain employs TRBV6-6 and TRBJ1-5; a possible D gene is TRBD1 (5 bases). The V end was cut by 6 bases, the J end by 5 bases, with 20 bases between. The CDR3 length is 16 residues. Germline V lookup: CDR1 MNHNY, CDR2 SVGAGI (reference sequence).

By proportion, this clonotype is large. This chain connects TRBV20-1 to TRBJ2-7; tentatively, D is TRBD2 (5 bases). The ends were cut back, 5 bases at V and 4 bases at J, with 15 bases in the middle. The CDR3 consists of 13 residues. From germline, CDR1 is DFQATT and CDR2 SNEGSKA (reference sequence). This CDR3 reads CSAGDEGWYEQYF. DNA of the CDR3: TGCAGTGCTGGCGACGAGGGATGGTACGAGCAGTACTTC.

DNA for the CDR3: TGCAGCGTTGAAGCCTGGACTGAAGCTTTCTTT. Its protein product is CSVEAWTEAFF. The chain combines TRBV29-1 with TRBJ1-1; D ambiguous. CDR1 is SQVTM and CDR2 is ANQGSEA in the germline V gene. V was shortened by 1 base and J by 5 bases, with 5 bases between the two germline ends. CDR3 length: 11 amino acids.

By sample fraction, this clonotype is large (0.1 to 1%). The chain joins TRBV23-1 to TRBJ1-1, with a possible D match to TRBD1 (5 bases). TRBV23-1 is flagged as an ORF with uncertain function. V lost 3 bases and J lost 4, with 21 bases in between. CDR3 size: 17 residues. CDR3 residues: CASSHRQEHSGATEAFF. For the CDR3, the DNA is TGCGCCAGCAGTCATCGGCAGGAGCACAGCGGGGCCACTGAAGCTTTCTTT.

The table lists this clonotype with a few counts. The genes are TRBV2 and TRBJ2-7; TRBD1 matches 7 bases. CDR1 SNHLY and CDR2 FYNNEI come from the germline V gene. The CDR3 length is 14 residues. V lost 4 bases and J lost 3; bases outside the gene matches: 6. The CDR3 sequence is CASSVAGGSYEQYF. The CDR3 nucleotides read TGTGCCAGCAGTGTGGCAGGGGGAAGCTACGAGCAGTACTTC.

The chain recombines TRBV27 with TRBJ2-1, with 11 nucleotides matching TRBD2. Germline V lookup: CDR1 MNHEY, CDR2 SMNVEV (reference sequence). V was clipped by 5 bases and J by 6 bases; unmatched bases: 6. This CDR3 region has 15 residues. CDR3 bases: TGTGCCAGCAGTCCCCCCGGGACTAGCGGCAATGAGCAGTTCTTC. This gives the protein CASSPPGTSGNEQFF.

By sample fraction, this clonotype is medium-sized. The chain combines TRBV27 with TRBJ1-5, with 7 bases that match TRBD1. The ends lost 1 base at V and 2 bases at J; junction bases unmatched: 5. CDR1 and CDR2 (germline): MNHEY, SMNVEV (reference sequence). CDR3 length: 16 residues. This CDR3 reads CASSLLGRGGNQPQHF. Written as DNA, the CDR3 is TGTGCCAGCAGTTTATTGGGCAGGGGGGGCAATCAGCCCCAGCATTTT.

This clonotype is labeled large (0.1 to 1%). The rearrangement links TRBV20-1 to TRBJ2-7; a possible D gene is TRBD1 (5 bases). V lost 8 bases to trimming and J lost 0 bases, with 14 bases between them. The CDR3 extends over 13 amino acids. Germline lookup yields CDR1 DFQATT and CDR2 SNEGSKA (reference sequence). CDR3 amino acids: CSSLGLSSYEQYF. The CDR3 DNA reads as TGCAGTTCACTGGGGCTTAGCTCCTACGAGCAGTACTTC.

This clonotype is medium-sized (0.01 to 0.1%) within its sample. The chain is built from TRBV7-8 and TRBJ1-3; D uncertain. Trimming shortened V by 3 bases and J by 0 bases, and 9 bases separated the two germline ends. This CDR3 contains 15 residues. Germline-derived CDR1 and CDR2 are SGHVS and FQNEAQ. The CDR3 region has the DNA TGTGCCAGCAGCTTCGGGGTACTCTCTGGAAACACCATATATTTT. Translation gives CASSFGVLSGNTIYF.

The V call is TRBV11-2, the J call TRBJ2-7; 10 nucleotides align to TRBD1. With 6 bases clipped from V and 0 bases from J, the junction kept 8 bases outside the gene matches. The germline CDR1 and CDR2 sequences are SGHAT and FQNNGV. The CDR3 is 16 amino acids. The CDR3 DNA follows: TGTGCCAGCAGAATACCGGGACAGGGGACCTCCTACGAGCAGTACTTC. Translation gives CASRIPGQGTSYEQYF.

This clonotype is judged large. The chain combines TRBV28 with TRBJ1-1; the D is unclear. This CDR3 has 10 residues. V lost 6 bases to trimming and J lost 5 bases, with 4 bases between them. The germline V gene has CDR1 MDHEN and CDR2 SYDVKM. The chain's CDR3 is CASRLTEAFF. In DNA form, the CDR3 reads TGTGCCAGCAGGTTAACTGAAGCTTTCTTT.